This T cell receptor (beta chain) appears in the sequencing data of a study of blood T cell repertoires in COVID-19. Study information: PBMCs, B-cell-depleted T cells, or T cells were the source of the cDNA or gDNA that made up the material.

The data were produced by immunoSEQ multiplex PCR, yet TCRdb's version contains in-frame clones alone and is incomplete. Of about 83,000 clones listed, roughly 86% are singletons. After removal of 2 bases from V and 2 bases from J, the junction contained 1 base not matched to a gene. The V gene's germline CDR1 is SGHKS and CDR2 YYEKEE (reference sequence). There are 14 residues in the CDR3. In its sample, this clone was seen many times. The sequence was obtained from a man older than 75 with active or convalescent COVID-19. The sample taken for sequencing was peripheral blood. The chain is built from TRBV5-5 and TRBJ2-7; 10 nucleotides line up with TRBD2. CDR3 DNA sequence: TGTGCCAGCAGCTTTACTAGCGGGGCCTACGAGCAGTACGTC. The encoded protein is CASSFTSGAYEQYV.